This T cell receptor beta chain derives from a study of blood T cells in healthy people across ages. This clonotype showed up just a few times. The second PCR ran about 6 to 12 cycles with a sample-barcoded 5' primer and J-beta primers. TCRdb reprocessed the 5' RACE reads via MiXCR and lists one record per CDR3 protein. The sample consists of 1.5 million to 2 million distinct CDR3 sequences, roughly two fifths of them appearing once. The ends were cut back, 3 bases at V and 4 bases at J, with 19 bases in the middle. This CDR3 region has 18 residues. Germline V gene data show CDR1 as MNHNS and CDR2 as SASEGT.

The clonotype originates from a human donor in good health. The chain recombines TRBV6-1 with TRBJ2-6; D is perhaps TRBD2 (7 bases). Sequencing used blood. This CDR3 reads CASSDLEHRGAGANVLTF. The CDR3 DNA reads as TGTGCCAGCAGTGATTTGGAACACCGGGGGGCCGGGGCCAACGTCCTGACTTTC.